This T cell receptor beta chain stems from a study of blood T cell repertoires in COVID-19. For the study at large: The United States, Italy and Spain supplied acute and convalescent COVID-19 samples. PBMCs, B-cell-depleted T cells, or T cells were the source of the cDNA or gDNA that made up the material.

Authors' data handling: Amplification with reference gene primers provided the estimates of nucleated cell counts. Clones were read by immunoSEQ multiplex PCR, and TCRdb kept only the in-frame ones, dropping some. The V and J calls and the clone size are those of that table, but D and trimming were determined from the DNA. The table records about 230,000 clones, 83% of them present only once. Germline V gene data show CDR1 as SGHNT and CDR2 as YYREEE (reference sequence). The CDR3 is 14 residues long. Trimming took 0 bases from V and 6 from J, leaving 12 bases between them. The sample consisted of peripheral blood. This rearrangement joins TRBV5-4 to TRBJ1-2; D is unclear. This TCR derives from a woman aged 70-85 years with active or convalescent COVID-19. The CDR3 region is CASSLDGVGNGYTF. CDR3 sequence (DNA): TGTGCCAGCAGCTTGGACGGGGTAGGAAATGGCTACACCTTC.